This T cell receptor (beta chain) was recorded in a study of glioma-infiltrating T cells. Germline-derived CDR1 and CDR2 are SGHAT and FQDESV (reference sequence). The CDR3 extends over 14 amino acids. Trimming removed 7 bases from V and 3 bases from J, with 16 bases in between. Amplification of TCR alpha and beta CDR3 regions from RNA used iRepertoire nested multiplex PCR. TCRdb fed the multiplex PCR reads into MiXCR, producing one record per CDR3 protein. Among about 200,000 distinct CDR3 sequences listed, 32% were seen once. This clonotype was observed many times. What it binds is unknown. Study conclusions and caveats: Above-expected tissue-blood divergence occurred in all gliomas, most in low-grade ones.

This chain connects TRBV11-1 to TRBJ2-7; D is possibly TRBD2 (5 bases). This clonotype was sampled from a human donor with low-grade glioma or glioblastoma, undergoing nonglioma brain surgery, or in good health (not recorded which). The sequenced sample was glioma tissue, nonneoplastic brain tissue, or PBMCs (not recorded which). Written as DNA, the CDR3 is TGTGCCAGCACCGACCGCGGACTGAGCTACGAGCAGTACTTC. Its protein product is CASTDRGLSYEQYF.